The 25 T cell receptor beta chains reported below all come from one sample, sequenced in a study of blood T cell repertoires in COVID-19. The method was immunoSEQ multiplex PCR; TCRdb's version includes in-frame clones alone and lacks a portion of them. In the table there are 300,000 to 400,000 clones, approximately 90% of which are singletons. Sequences were obtained from PBMCs or T cells enriched from blood (not recorded which). The receptors were gathered from a woman between 25 and 40 years old with acute COVID-19.

V and J are TRBV19 and TRBJ1-1; D is uncertain. Trimming left V 3 bases short and J 0 bases short, with 8 bases between. The length of the CDR3 is 14 residues. Germline V gives CDR1 LNHDA, CDR2 SQIVND (reference sequence). The CDR3 DNA reads as TGTGCCAGTAGTATGTCCGGTTTGAACACTGAAGCTTTCTTT. Translated, it gives CASSMSGLNTEAFF.

In nucleotides, the CDR3 is TGCGCCAGCAGCTTGGGACGCCCGGGGACTGAAGCTTTCTTT. This codes for CASSLGRPGTEAFF. V usage is TRBV5-1 and J usage is TRBJ1-1; D gene ambiguous. Looked up from germline, CDR1 is SGHRS and CDR2 is YFSETQ. The CDR3 contains 14 residues. Trimming removed 0 bases from V and 5 bases from J, with 11 bases in between.

The chain has TRBV7-9 and TRBJ1-4; 7 bases are a match to TRBD1. Germline V gene lookup returns CDR1 SEHNR and CDR2 FQNEAQ (reference sequence). The CDR3 length is 15 residues. V shed 3 bases and J 3 bases; nucleotides not matched to a gene: 4. CDR3 sequence: CASSFSQGSNEKLFF. CDR3 coding DNA: TGTGCCAGCAGCTTTTCACAGGGGTCTAATGAAAAACTGTTTTTT.

The V gene is TRBV9, the J gene TRBJ2-3; unclear D gene. Per the germline V gene, CDR1 is SGDLS and CDR2 is YYNGEE. This CDR3 comprises 14 residues. Trimming removed 0 bases from V and 2 bases from J, with 7 bases in between. The CDR3 protein is CASSVARVTDTQYF. CDR3 DNA: TGTGCCAGCAGCGTAGCCCGGGTCACAGATACGCAGTATTTT. The full variable domain, in which reference TRBV9 and TRBJ2-3 provide the parts outside the CDR3, is DSGVTQTPKHLITATGQRVTLRCSPRSGDLSVYWYQQSLDQGLQFLIQYYNGEERAKGNILERFSAQQFPDLHSELNLSSLELGDSALYFCASSVARVTDTQYFGPGTRLTVL.

The chain employs TRBV19 and TRBJ1-5, with 8 bases lining up with TRBD1. Losses at the gene ends were 6 bases for V and 1 base for J; bases not matched to a gene: 2. The germline V gene has CDR1 LNHDA and CDR2 SQIVND (reference sequence). This CDR3 is 14 amino acids long. The CDR3 region is CASSDRGSNQPQHF. The CDR3, as DNA: TGTGCCAGTAGCGACAGGGGAAGCAATCAGCCCCAGCATTTT.

The gene calls are TRBV2 and TRBJ2-5; 10 bases are shared with TRBD2. CDR1 is SNHLY, CDR2 FYNNEI, per germline. The V segment lost 5 bases and the J segment 10 bases; nucleotides outside the gene matches: 10. The CDR3 spans 14 residues. The CDR3 DNA reads as TGTGCCAGCAGTACCCGGACTAGCGGCGGGGACCAGTACTTC. Translating gives CASSTRTSGGDQYF.

The chain couples TRBV30 to TRBJ2-1; no reliable D call. V was clipped by 2 bases and J by 7 bases, with 6 bases between them. The CDR3 is 11 residues long. Germline V gives CDR1 GTSNPN, CDR2 SVGIG (reference sequence). The CDR3 DNA is TGTGCCTGGAGTTACACGAATGAGCAGTTCTTC. Protein sequence: CAWSYTNEQFF.

The chain couples TRBV10-1 to TRBJ1-1, with a weak D call TRBD1 (6 bases). CDR3 size: 13 residues. Trimming stripped 5 bases from V and 1 base from J, with 8 bases between. CDR1 and CDR2 from the germline V gene are WNHNN and SYGVQD (reference sequence). The DNA of the CDR3 is TGCGCCAGCAGTTTGGACAGGAACACTGAAGCTTTCTTT. This encodes CASSLDRNTEAFF.

Only a few counts were recorded for this clone. This chain joins TRBV5-6 and TRBJ1-2, with 7 nucleotides matching TRBD1. V lost 1 base, J lost 1 base, and 10 bases stayed unmatched. This CDR3 is 17 amino acids long. The germline V gene has CDR1 SGHDT and CDR2 YYEEEE. The CDR3 coding sequence is TGTGCCAGCAGCTTGTTTTTACGGGACAGCAATAACTATGGCTACACCTTC. This gives the protein CASSLFLRDSNNYGYTF.

The chain is built from TRBV7-9 and TRBJ2-5; 9 bases are a match to TRBD2. The J segment lost 4 bases and the V segment lost 0 bases, leaving 6 bases of the junction unmatched. This CDR3 region has 16 residues. Per germline, CDR1 SEHNR and CDR2 FQNEAQ (reference sequence). In DNA form, the CDR3 reads TGTGCCAGCAGCTTAGCTGAGGGACTAGCTTCAGAGACCCAGTACTTC. This encodes CASSLAEGLASETQYF.

The chain has TRBV2 and TRBJ1-2, with 10 bases lining up with TRBD1. This CDR3 spans 13 amino acids. The V gene end was trimmed by 8 bases and the J gene end by 8 bases; junction bases not matched to a gene: 8. Looked up from germline, CDR1 is SNHLY and CDR2 is FYNNEI. The CDR3: CASLPGQGLGYTF. The CDR3 region has the DNA TGTGCCAGCCTACCGGGACAGGGGCTCGGCTACACCTTC.

V is TRBV24-1 and J is TRBJ1-5; D gene unclear. Germline loops: CDR1 KGHDR, CDR2 SFDVKD. Trimming stripped 2 bases from V and 0 bases from J, with 10 bases between. The CDR3 runs to 16 residues. For the CDR3, the DNA is TGTGCCACCAGTGATTCCCCCACATATAGCAATCAGCCCCAGCATTTT. As protein: CATSDSPTYSNQPQHF.

V is TRBV3-1 (or the pseudogene TRBV3-2) and J is TRBJ1-4; 11 bases are shared with TRBD1. J lost 4 bases, V lost 3 bases, and 1 base had no gene match. This CDR3 comprises 15 residues. Germline V gene data show CDR1 as LGHDT and CDR2 as YNNKEL (reference sequence). CDR3 amino acids: CASSQGTGGNEKLFF. The CDR3 DNA reads TGTGCCAGCAGCCAGGGGACAGGGGGTAATGAAAAACTGTTTTTT.

The gene calls are TRBV10-1 and TRBJ2-7; 8 bases fit TRBD2. CDR3 length equals 14 residues. The V gene end was trimmed by 2 bases and the J gene end by 6 bases; junction bases not matched to a gene: 6. Germline lookup yields CDR1 WNHNN and CDR2 SYGVQD (reference sequence). CDR3 bases: TGCGCCAGCAGTGAGGTCGCGGGAGGCAGCGAGCAGTACTTC. Translated: CASSEVAGGSEQYF.

This chain links TRBV14 with TRBJ2-3; maybe TRBD2 (6 bases). V was pared by 4 bases and J by 10 bases, with 15 bases between. The germline V gene encodes CDR1 SGHDN and CDR2 FVKESK. This CDR3 is 13 amino acids long. The CDR3 DNA sequence: TGTGCCAGCAGCCCATACACTAGGGAGGCGCAGTATTTT. Translated: CASSPYTREAQYF.

The V gene is TRBV11-1, the J gene TRBJ1-2, with 8 bases that match TRBD1. The CDR3 has 15 residues. Germline V lookup: CDR1 SGHAT, CDR2 FQDESV (reference sequence). The J segment lost 5 bases and the V segment lost 5 bases, leaving 10 bases of the junction unmatched. The CDR3 loop reads CASSITDRAGYGYTF. The DNA for the CDR3 is TGTGCCAGCAGCATTACGGACAGGGCTGGGTATGGCTACACCTTC. Drawing the rest from reference TRBV11-1 and TRBJ1-2, the complete variable domain is EAEVAQSPRYKITEKSQAVAFWCDPISGHATLYWYRQILGQGPELLVQFQDESVVDDSQLPKDRFSAERLKGVDSTLKIQPAELGDSAMYLCASSITDRAGYGYTFGSGTRLTVV.

The genes are TRBV6-5 and TRBJ1-1, with TRBD1 matching over 8 bases. The V and J ends lost 4 bases and 3 bases, in that order; junction bases with no gene match: 1. The CDR3 totals 13 residues. Germline CDR1 MNHEY, CDR2 SVGAGI. CDR3 loop: CASSSGQDTEAFF. CDR3 DNA sequence: TGTGCCAGCAGTTCGGGACAGGACACTGAAGCTTTCTTT.

In DNA, the CDR3 is TGCAGCGTTGCCGGGTTCAATCAGCCCCAGCATTTT. Translated, it gives CSVAGFNQPQHF. The chain links TRBV29-1 to TRBJ1-5; D is unresolved. This CDR3 comprises 12 residues. Germline V gene data show CDR1 as SQVTM and CDR2 as ANQGSEA. The V end was cut by 4 bases, the J end by 3 bases, with 7 bases between.

The chain recombines TRBV7-9 with TRBJ2-1; 11 nucleotides align to TRBD1. The CDR3 sequence is 16 residues long. J lost 7 bases, V lost 5 bases, and 10 bases had no gene match. The germline CDR1 and CDR2 sequences are SEHNR and FQNEAQ (reference sequence). The CDR3 here is CASSPWGQGVVNEQFF. The CDR3 DNA reads TGTGCCAGCAGCCCCTGGGGACAGGGGGTCGTTAATGAGCAGTTCTTC.

The rearrangement uses TRBV2 and TRBJ2-7, with D possibly matching TRBD2 (6 bases). V shed 4 bases and J shed 7 bases, with 23 bases lying between them. The CDR3 loop spans 16 amino acids. Germline values: CDR1 SNHLY, CDR2 FYNNEI. CDR3 region: CASSGDPSGAGEEQYF. The CDR3 coding sequence is TGTGCCAGCAGTGGTGACCCCTCGGGAGCTGGGGAAGAGCAGTACTTC.

CDR3 nucleotide sequence: TGCGCCAGCAGTGAGGGGGCAGCTCGTCAGCCCCAGCATTTT. It encodes CASSEGAARQPQHF. The chain combines TRBV10-1 with TRBJ1-5; D perhaps matches TRBD1 (5 bases). Trimming took 2 bases from V and 6 from J, leaving 11 bases between them. Germline loops: CDR1 WNHNN, CDR2 SYGVQD (reference sequence). The CDR3 totals 14 residues.

This clone was recorded only once. The chain carries TRBV10-3 and TRBJ1-2, with D perhaps TRBD1 (6 bases). CDR1 is ENHRY, CDR2 SYGVKD, per germline. Trimming took off 2 bases at V and 4 bases at J, with 11 bases between the two ends. This CDR3 region has 14 residues. CDR3 loop: CAISEGGPSYGYTF. In DNA form, the CDR3 reads TGTGCCATCAGTGAGGGGGGCCCCTCCTATGGCTACACCTTC.

This clone was seen many times. This chain joins TRBV3-1 (or the pseudogene TRBV3-2) and TRBJ2-2, with 7 bases fitting TRBD2. Germline V lookup: CDR1 LGHDT, CDR2 YNNKEL (reference sequence). The CDR3 loop spans 18 amino acids. Losses at the gene ends were 1 base for V and 2 bases for J; bases not matched to a gene: 10. The CDR3 bases are TGTGCCAGCAGCCAAGCCCCGGTGGGGGGGGTCAACACCGGGGAGCTGTTTTTT. This gives the protein CASSQAPVGGVNTGELFF.

The chain has TRBV2 and TRBJ2-3; TRBD1 agrees at 7 bases. Germline V gene sequence: CDR1 SNHLY, CDR2 FYNNEI. The CDR3 has 13 amino acids. With V trimmed by 7 bases and J by 4 bases, 5 bases remained unmatched. The CDR3 nucleotides read TGTGCCAGCAAGGATAGGGGGCCAGATACGCAGTATTTT. It translates to CASKDRGPDTQYF.

The chain has TRBV7-9 and TRBJ1-2; 7 bases agree with TRBD1. There are 17 residues in the CDR3. The germline CDR1 and CDR2 sequences are SEHNR and FQNEAQ (reference sequence). V shed 2 bases and J 3 bases; nucleotides not matched to a gene: 12. The CDR3 sequence is CASSLFRGNSRDYGYTF. Here the CDR3 DNA reads TGTGCCAGCAGCTTATTCAGGGGGAACTCCCGGGACTATGGCTACACCTTC.